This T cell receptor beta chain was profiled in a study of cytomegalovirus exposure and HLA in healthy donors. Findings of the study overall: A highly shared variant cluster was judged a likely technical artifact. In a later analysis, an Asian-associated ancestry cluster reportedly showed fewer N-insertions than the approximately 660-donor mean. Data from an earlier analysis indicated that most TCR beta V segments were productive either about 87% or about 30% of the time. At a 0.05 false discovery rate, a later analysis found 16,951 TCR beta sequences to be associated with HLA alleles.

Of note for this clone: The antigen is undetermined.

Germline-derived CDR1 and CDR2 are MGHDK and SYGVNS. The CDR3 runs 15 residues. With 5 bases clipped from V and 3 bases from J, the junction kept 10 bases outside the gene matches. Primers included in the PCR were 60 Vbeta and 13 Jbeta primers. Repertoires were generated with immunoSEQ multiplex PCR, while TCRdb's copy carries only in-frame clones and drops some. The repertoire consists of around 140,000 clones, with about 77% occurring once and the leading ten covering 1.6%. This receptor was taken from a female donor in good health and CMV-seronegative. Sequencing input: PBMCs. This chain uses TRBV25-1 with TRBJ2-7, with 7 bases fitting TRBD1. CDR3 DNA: TGTGCCAGCAGTTCCTACCATGGACAGGTCTACGAGCAGTACTTC. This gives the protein CASSSYHGQVYEQYF.